This T cell receptor (beta chain) is drawn from a study of CD8+ T cells in alopecia areata. CDR3 length equals 14 residues. Looked up from germline, CDR1 is SGHRS and CDR2 is YFSETQ. Between the trimmed V and J ends, which lost 4 bases and 4 bases, there was a span of 15 bases. TCR sequencing used cDNA made by reverse transcription of extracted RNA. Here immunoSEQ multiplex PCR was the method, and the copy in TCRdb shows in-frame clones only, minus some. The sample has approximately 200,000 clones, roughly 64% seen once. Treatment in this sample: oral pan-JAK inhibitor, 5-10 mg twice daily. The chain is built from TRBV5-1 and TRBJ2-7; D perhaps matches TRBD2 (6 bases). Sequences were derived from CD4+ T cells sorted from blood, sampled at week 24, from a patient treated with tofacitinib. The TCR originated in a human donor with alopecia areata. The CDR3 DNA follows: TGCGCCAGCAGCGTACGAAAGGCGGGGTACGAGCAGTACTTC. Translated, it gives CASSVRKAGYEQYF.